This TCR beta chain emerged from a study of T-cell reconstitution after alpha-beta-depleted transplantation in children. This CDR3 has 19 amino acids. Germline assignment: CDR1 DFQATT and CDR2 SNEGSKA (reference sequence). The V and J ends lost 6 bases and 2 bases, in that order; junction bases with no gene match: 22. This clonotype was counted at least ten times. During its preparation, the TCRbeta library received unique molecular identifiers. TCRdb reprocessed the PCR reads via MiXCR and lists one record per CDR3 protein. The repertoire holds hundreds of thousands of distinct CDR3 sequences, with 10% to 15% as singletons.

The J gene is TRBJ2-3, the V gene TRBV20-1; 8 bases are shared with TRBD2. The specimen was PBMCs, collected before TCRalphabeta/CD19-depleted stem cell transplant. The TCR originated in a girl aged 2 to 9 with congenital amegakaryocytic thrombocytopenia, due to receive a stem cell transplant. The CDR3 DNA sequence: TGCAGTGCAAAACTAGCGGAACAAAATGGGGTTATCATCACAGATACGCAGTATTTT. Residues: CSAKLAEQNGVIITDTQYF.